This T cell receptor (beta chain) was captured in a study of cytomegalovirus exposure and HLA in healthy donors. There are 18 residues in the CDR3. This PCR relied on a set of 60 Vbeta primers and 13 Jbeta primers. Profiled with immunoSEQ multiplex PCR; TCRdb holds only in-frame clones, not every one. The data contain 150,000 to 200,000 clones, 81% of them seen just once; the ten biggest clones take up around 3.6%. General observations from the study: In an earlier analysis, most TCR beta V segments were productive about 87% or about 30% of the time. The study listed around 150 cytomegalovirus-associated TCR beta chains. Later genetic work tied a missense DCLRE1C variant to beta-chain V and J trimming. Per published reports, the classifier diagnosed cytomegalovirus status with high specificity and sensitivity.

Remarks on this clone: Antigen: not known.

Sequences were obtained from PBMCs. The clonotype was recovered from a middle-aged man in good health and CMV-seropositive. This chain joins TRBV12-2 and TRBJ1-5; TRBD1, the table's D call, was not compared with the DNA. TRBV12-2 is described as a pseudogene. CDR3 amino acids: CASRPLYLDRDSNQPQHF. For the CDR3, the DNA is TGTGCAAGTCGCCCTCTTTATCTGGACAGAGATAGCAATCAGCCCCAGCATTTT.